The present T cell receptor (beta chain) was sequenced within a study of technical replicates of blood from several donors. Some clones are missing from TCRdb's copy, which holds only in-frame ones; the method was immunoSEQ multiplex PCR. Found here are over 80,000 clones, approximately 96% of them singletons; the top ten hold about 0.38%. CDR1 is MNHEY, CDR2 SMNVEV, per germline (reference sequence). Trimming took 3 bases from V and 3 from J, leaving 6 bases between them. This CDR3 is built from 13 residues. The TCR originated in a human donor in good health. The sample comprised T cells isolated from PBMCs. The chain employs TRBV27 and TRBJ2-1, with D tentatively TRBD2 (6 bases). The DNA of the CDR3 is TGTGCCAGCAGTTTCGGGGGCTACAATGAGCAGTTCTTC. This translates into CASSFGGYNEQFF.